Below, 14 T cell receptor beta chains from the same sample are listed, as sequenced in a study of cytomegalovirus exposure and HLA in healthy donors. The method was immunoSEQ multiplex PCR; TCRdb's version includes in-frame clones alone and lacks a portion of them. The sample holds roughly 140,000 clones, 85% to 90% seen once. Sequenced: PBMCs. Receptor source: a woman aged 18 to 35 in good health and CMV-seropositive.

This CDR3 is CAWSKNTGELFF. CDR3 nucleotide sequence: TGTGCCTGGAGCAAGAACACCGGGGAGCTGTTTTTT. The chain is built from TRBV30 and TRBJ2-2; D not resolved. Germline CDR1 and CDR2: GTSNPN and SVGIG (reference sequence). V gave up 3 bases and J gave up 1 base, with 3 bases separating them. This CDR3 spans 12 amino acids. Supplemented by reference TRBV30 and TRBJ2-2, the full variable domain reads SQTIHQWPATLVQPVGSPLSLECTVEGTSNPNLYWYRQAAGRGLQLLFYSVGIGQISSEVPQNLSASRPQDRQFILSSKKLLLSDSGFYLCAWSKNTGELFFGEGSRLTVL.

The CDR3 nucleotides are TGTGCCAGCAGCTTTGCCGGGAGGTCCCTAGGGGAGCAGTTCTTC. Protein product: CASSFAGRSLGEQFF. This chain joins TRBV12-1 and TRBJ2-1; TRBD2 is the table's D call and was not checked against the DNA. TRBV12-1 is tagged as a pseudogene. The CDR3 loop spans 15 amino acids.

This chain joins TRBV11-3 and TRBJ2-5; D call uncertain. V lost 1 base and J lost 0, with 3 bases in between. The germline V gene encodes CDR1 SGHNT and CDR2 YENEEA. The CDR3 has 13 residues. CDR3 residues: CASSLADQETQYF. The CDR3 DNA reads TGTGCCAGCAGCTTAGCCGACCAAGAGACCCAGTACTTC. Based on the CDR3 plus reference TRBV11-3 and TRBJ2-5, the full variable domain is EAGVVQSPRYKIIEKKQPVAFWCNPISGHNTLYWYLQNLGQGPELLIRYENEEAVDDSQLPKDRFSAERLKGVDSTLKIQPAELGDSAVYLCASSLADQETQYFGPGTRLLVL.

The gene calls are TRBV30 and TRBJ2-7; D is uncertain. V lost 3 bases and J 4 bases, leaving 10 bases between the germline ends. Germline V lookup: CDR1 GTSNPN, CDR2 SVGIG (reference sequence). This CDR3 is 12 amino acids long. For the CDR3, the DNA is TGTGCCTGGAGCGGGTACATTTACGAGCAGTACTTC. Amino acid sequence: CAWSGYIYEQYF.

This chain joins TRBV7-2 and TRBJ2-7, with D maybe TRBD1 (6 bases). V was clipped by 1 base and J by 0 bases, with 13 bases between them. Germline V gives CDR1 SGHTA, CDR2 FQGNSA. The CDR3 is made up of 16 amino acids. The CDR3 here is CASSLDLDRSSYEQYF. The CDR3 coding sequence is TGTGCCAGCAGCTTAGATTTGGACAGAAGCTCCTACGAGCAGTACTTC.

The chain links TRBV28 to TRBJ1-2, with TRBD1 matching over 8 bases. This CDR3 is built from 14 residues. The germline CDR1 and CDR2 sequences are MDHEN and SYDVKM. V shed 2 bases and J 3 bases; nucleotides not matched to a gene: 2. In nucleotides, the CDR3 is TGTGCCAGCAGTTTAACAGGGGGGGACTATGGCTACACCTTC. This translates into CASSLTGGDYGYTF.

V gene TRBV7-3 combines with J gene TRBJ1-1; possibly TRBD1 for D (5 bases). Germline CDR1 and CDR2: SGHTA and FQGTGA. This CDR3 has 15 amino acids. The ends were cut back, 1 base at V and 3 bases at J, with 12 bases in the middle. This CDR3 is CASSLIGGTDTEAFF. CDR3 sequence (DNA): TGTGCCAGCAGCTTAATCGGGGGTACGGACACTGAAGCTTTCTTT.

This clone occurred once. This rearrangement joins TRBV4-1 to TRBJ1-1; no clear D gene. Germline V lookup: CDR1 MGHRA, CDR2 YSYEKL. V lost 6 bases to trimming and J lost 3 bases, with 14 bases between them. CDR3 length equals 14 residues. In DNA, the CDR3 is TGCGCCAGCAGTCAGAGCCGGGTTGACACTGAAGCTTTCTTT. Protein product: CASSQSRVDTEAFF.

V gene TRBV28 combines with J gene TRBJ1-5, with TRBD1 matching over 8 bases. Germline CDR1 reads MDHEN; CDR2 reads SYDVKM. V lost 5 bases to trimming and J lost 6 bases; unmatched junction nucleotides: 9. This CDR3 is 15 amino acids long. The CDR3 here is CASSMDQGAGQPQHF. DNA for the CDR3: TGTGCCAGCAGTATGGACCAGGGGGCGGGTCAGCCCCAGCATTTT.

The chain is built from TRBV4-2 and TRBJ2-2, with D tentatively TRBD1 (6 bases). CDR1 LGHNA and CDR2 YNFKEQ come from the germline V gene. CDR3 size: 17 residues. V shed 0 bases and J shed 2 bases, with 13 bases lying between them. The CDR3: CASSQDQGTLNTGELFF. The CDR3 nucleotides read TGTGCCAGCAGCCAAGATCAGGGGACACTTAACACCGGGGAGCTGTTTTTT.

The V gene is TRBV5-4, the J gene TRBJ2-3; 10 bases line up with TRBD2. Trimming took 1 base from V and 6 from J; bases not matched to a gene: 8. There are 16 residues in the CDR3. CDR1 and CDR2 (germline): SGHNT, YYREEE (reference sequence). The CDR3 sequence: CASSLKLAGRRDTQYF. CDR3 bases: TGTGCCAGCAGCTTGAAACTAGCGGGGAGGAGGGATACGCAGTATTTT.

Note on this clone: Other DNA sequences in the same sample also yield this CDR3. The chain is built from TRBV29-1 and TRBJ2-7, with TRBD1 matching over 9 bases. J gave up 4 bases and V 4 bases, and 5 bases lay outside the gene matches. Germline values: CDR1 SQVTM, CDR2 ANQGSEA. The CDR3 runs 13 residues. The CDR3 protein is CSVVGQGLYEQYF. CDR3 nucleotide sequence: TGCAGCGTTGTAGGACAGGGGTTATACGAGCAGTACTTC.

The chain combines TRBV6-1 with TRBJ2-5, with D possibly TRBD1 on 5 matching bases. Germline V CDR1 and CDR2: MNHNS, SASEGT. Deletions cut 1 base from V and 4 bases from J, with 10 bases between. CDR3 size: 14 residues. The CDR3 sequence: CASSEGGGGETQYF. The CDR3 DNA follows: TGTGCCAGCAGTGAAGGGGGCGGTGGAGAGACCCAGTACTTC.

This sequence joins TRBV2 and TRBJ2-6, with 7 bases aligning to TRBD2. CDR1 is SNHLY and CDR2 is FYNNEI in the germline V gene. J gave up 2 bases and V 8 bases, and 0 bases lay outside the gene matches. The CDR3 extends over 13 amino acids. The CDR3, as DNA: TGTGCCAGCGCGGGGGCTGGGGCCAACGTCCTGACTTTC. Amino acid sequence: CASAGAGANVLTF.